The 15 T cell receptor beta chains listed next were all sequenced from one sample in a study of blood T cells in healthy people across ages. Together with a sample-barcoded 5' primer, a J-beta primer mix was included in a second PCR lasting about 6 to 11 cycles. From the 5' RACE reads, TCRdb called clonotypes with MiXCR, one entry per CDR3 protein. The data contain hundreds of thousands of distinct CDR3 sequences, over 20% of them singletons. The material sequenced was blood. Receptor source: a man aged 70-80 years in good health.

The rearrangement joins TRBV5-4 to TRBJ2-7; D is ambiguous. The germline CDR1 and CDR2 sequences are SGHNT and YYREEE (reference sequence). V dropped 4 bases and J dropped 0 bases, with 11 bases sitting between them. The CDR3 extends over 14 amino acids. In DNA form, the CDR3 reads TGTGCCAGCAGCGTGGACGCGAGCTCCTACGAGCAGTACTTC. Its translation: CASSVDASSYEQYF.

This clonotype was seen a handful of times. The rearrangement joins TRBV29-1 to TRBJ1-4; D possibly corresponds to TRBD1 (5 bases). With 6 bases removed from V and 0 bases from J, the gap between germline ends came to 17 bases. The germline V gene has CDR1 SQVTM and CDR2 ANQGSEA. CDR3 length: 16 residues. The CDR3 spells CSVRGPGSATNEKLFF. CDR3 nucleotides: TGCAGCGTCAGAGGTCCAGGGTCGGCAACTAATGAAAAACTGTTTTTT. The whole variable domain, filled in from reference TRBV29-1 and TRBJ1-4, reads SAVISQKPSRDICQRGTSLTIQCQVDSQVTMMFWYRQQPGQSLTLIATANQGSEATYESGFVIDKFPISRPNLTFSTLTVSNMSPEDSSIYLCSVRGPGSATNEKLFFGSGTQLSVL.

Remarks on this clonotype: The junction departs from the called germline gene at one end, perhaps through a read error. This sequence joins TRBV6-5 and TRBJ1-2, with unresolved D. Germline assignment: CDR1 MNHEY and CDR2 SVGAGI. The CDR3 totals 16 residues. This chain's CDR3 is CAGSYGGPGANYGYTF. CDR3 sequence (DNA): TGTGCCGGCAGTTACGGTGGTCCTGGAGCTAATTATGGCTACACCTTC.

There are a few counts of this clonotype. The rearrangement joins TRBV27 to TRBJ2-1; D is possibly TRBD2 (5 bases). The J call may not be correct, given that the DNA end is closer to TRBJ2-5. The CDR3 runs to 13 residues. The V gene's germline CDR1 is MNHEY and CDR2 SMNVEV (reference sequence). The CDR3 DNA sequence: TGTGCCAGCAGTTTTTCAGGAGGTTGGACCCAGTACTTC. This codes for CASSFSGGWTQYF.

The chain carries TRBV12-3 or TRBV12-4 and TRBJ1-6, with TRBD1 matching over 9 bases. With 7 bases clipped from V and 13 bases from J, the junction kept 8 bases outside the gene matches. There are 13 residues in the CDR3. CDR3 protein: CASKRTGDEPLHF. In DNA form, the CDR3 reads TGTGCCAGCAAACGGACAGGGGATGAGCCCCTCCACTTT.

This clonotype was detected only a few times. In nucleotides, the CDR3 is TGTGCCAGCAGCTTAAGCTTAGCGGCCCAAGAGACCCAGTACTTC. Translating it yields CASSLSLAAQETQYF. The chain recombines TRBV7-2 with TRBJ2-5, with D perhaps matching TRBD2 (6 bases). V was clipped by 2 bases and J by 1 base, with 11 bases between them. The CDR3 has 15 residues. Germline V CDR1 and CDR2: SGHTA, FQGNSA.

This sequence joins TRBV5-1 and TRBJ2-2; D remains ambiguous. V was shortened by 1 base and J by 3 bases, with 4 bases between the two germline ends. This CDR3 spans 13 amino acids. The V gene's germline CDR1 is SGHRS and CDR2 YFSETQ. In DNA, the CDR3 is TGCGCCAGCAGCTTGTTGGACACCGGGGAGCTGTTTTTT. Translation: CASSLLDTGELFF.

The sample holds a few counts of this clonotype. The chain combines TRBV19 with TRBJ1-4; D remains unclear. Between the trimmed V and J ends, which lost 6 bases and 0 bases, there was a span of 11 bases. The V gene's germline CDR1 is LNHDA and CDR2 SQIVND (reference sequence). The CDR3 has 15 amino acids. CDR3 loop: CASSSSGATNEKLFF. In DNA, the CDR3 is TGTGCCAGTAGCTCCAGCGGTGCAACTAATGAAAAACTGTTTTTT.

This clonotype was seen a handful of times. The chain joins TRBV13 to TRBJ2-5; D is perhaps TRBD1 (5 bases). Per the germline V gene, CDR1 is PRHDT and CDR2 is FYEKMQ (reference sequence). V lost 4 bases and J 0 bases, leaving 9 bases between the germline ends. The CDR3 is 14 amino acids. The CDR3 DNA follows: TGTGCCAGCAGCTCACCGACAGACCAAGAGACCCAGTACTTC. Amino acids: CASSSPTDQETQYF.

This clonotype showed up just a few times. This rearrangement joins TRBV24-1 to TRBJ2-1, with TRBD2 identical over 8 bases. Germline CDR1 is KGHDR and CDR2 is SFDVKD. This CDR3 spans 13 amino acids. V lost 5 bases to trimming and J lost 13 bases; unmatched junction nucleotides: 9. CDR3 DNA sequence: TGTGCCACCAGTGGCGGAACGGGACTAGGTCAGTTCTTC. Translation: CATSGGTGLGQFF.

This clonotype was observed a few times. The genes are TRBV12-3 or TRBV12-4 and TRBJ2-5; 7 bases fit TRBD2. Trimming took 8 bases from V and 7 from J; bases not matched to a gene: 4. This CDR3 comprises 11 residues. The CDR3 loop reads CASAGAGTQYF. Here the CDR3 DNA reads TGTGCCAGCGCGGGAGCGGGGACCCAGTACTTC.

The table lists this clonotype with a few counts. The genes are TRBV27 and TRBJ2-1; 7 bases fit TRBD2. In germline, CDR1 is MNHEY, CDR2 SMNVEV (reference sequence). This CDR3 comprises 17 residues. Trimming at V came to 4 bases and at J to 2 bases, leaving 11 bases not matched to a gene. As DNA, the CDR3 is TGTGCCAGCAGTTCCAACCTCTTAGCGGGCACCTACAATGAGCAGTTCTTC. As protein: CASSSNLLAGTYNEQFF.

This clonotype came up a few times. The rearrangement links TRBV28 to TRBJ1-1; D is possibly TRBD1 (5 bases). The V end lost 3 bases, the J end lost 10 bases, and 12 bases lay between the germline ends. The germline V gene has CDR1 MDHEN and CDR2 SYDVKM. The CDR3 totals 12 residues. CDR3 protein: CASSLRVGVAFF. Written as DNA, the CDR3 is TGTGCCAGCAGTTTGCGGGTAGGGGTAGCTTTCTTT.

This clonotype was seen only a few times. As DNA, the CDR3 is TGCAGTGCTCCTTCGGCGGGAGGGACTGCTTTGGGAGAGACCCAGTACTTC. This gives the protein CSAPSAGGTALGETQYF. This chain joins TRBV20-1 and TRBJ2-5, with 9 bases aligning to TRBD2. J was trimmed by 4 bases and V by 5 bases; bases with no gene match: 17. The germline CDR1 and CDR2 sequences are DFQATT and SNEGSKA (reference sequence). The CDR3 sequence is 17 residues long.

In this sample, this clonotype turned up a few times. This rearrangement joins TRBV20-1 to TRBJ2-1, with 7 positions matching TRBD2. This CDR3 is built from 18 residues. Trimming took 3 bases from V and 7 from J; bases not matched to a gene: 21. Germline assignment: CDR1 DFQATT and CDR2 SNEGSKA (reference sequence). This chain's CDR3 is CSARTHLGEGPVPNEQFF. Here the CDR3 DNA reads TGCAGTGCTAGGACCCACTTGGGGGAGGGCCCGGTACCTAATGAGCAGTTCTTC.